The 21 T cell receptor beta chains below were found in one sample sequenced in a study. TCRdb fed the 5' RACE reads into MiXCR, producing one record per CDR3 protein. The sample consists of about 23,000 distinct CDR3 sequences, 30% of them appearing once. Sequencing input: tumor-infiltrating naive CD4+ T cells sorted from the breast tumor. Indicated subset: naive CD4+ T cells, CD4+CD45RA+CD25-. The source is a female donor with breast cancer.

This clonotype was counted many times. This chain links TRBV6-6 with TRBJ1-1; no clear D. The CDR3 consists of 15 residues. Trimming stripped 0 bases from V and 1 base from J, with 9 bases between. Germline-derived CDR1 and CDR2 are MNHNY and SVGAGI (reference sequence). The DNA of the CDR3 is TGTGCCAGCAGTTACTCGAAGGCCGGGAACACTGAAGCTTTCTTT. Translating gives CASSYSKAGNTEAFF.

The chain joins TRBV15 to TRBJ1-5; D remains unclear. Trimming stripped 9 bases from V and 2 bases from J, with 14 bases between. CDR1 is LNHNV and CDR2 is YYDKDF in the germline V gene (reference sequence). CDR3 length: 14 amino acids. The CDR3 loop reads CATSEGRGNQPQHF. CDR3 in DNA: TGTGCCACGTCGGAGGGTAGGGGCAATCAGCCCCAGCATTTT.

This clonotype was detected ten times or more. The rearrangement uses TRBV3-1 and TRBJ1-1; D might be TRBD1 (5 bases). The CDR3 runs 13 residues. The germline V gene encodes CDR1 LGHDT and CDR2 YNNKEL (reference sequence). V gave up 4 bases and J gave up 5 bases, with 11 bases separating them. The CDR3 region has the DNA TGTGCCAGCAGCCCCAGGGAATCTACTGAAGCTTTCTTT. Translated: CASSPRESTEAFF.

Within the sample, this clonotype is medium-sized (0.01 to 0.1%). This chain uses TRBV12-3 or TRBV12-4 with TRBJ1-2; D perhaps matches TRBD1 (5 bases). This CDR3 is built from 15 residues. The germline V and J ends were trimmed by 7 bases and 7 bases, with 22 bases remaining between them. Here the CDR3 DNA reads TGTGCCAGCAACTCTTTGGGGCAGGGTCATTCTGGCTACACCTTC. This encodes CASNSLGQGHSGYTF.

The rearrangement links TRBV12-3 or TRBV12-4 to TRBJ2-4, with D possibly TRBD2 on 5 matching bases. Deletions cut 3 bases from V and 3 bases from J, with 15 bases between. CDR3 size: 16 residues. DNA for the CDR3: TGTGCCAGCAGTTTTGCTTCGGGGTGGGACAAAAACATTCAGTACTTC. This encodes CASSFASGWDKNIQYF.

The CDR3 is CASSLNVGLAGNPSYNEQFF. In nucleotides, the CDR3 is TGTGCCAGCAGTTTAAATGTAGGACTAGCGGGTAACCCCTCCTACAATGAGCAGTTCTTC. V is TRBV12-3 or TRBV12-4 and J is TRBJ2-1; 11 bases line up with TRBD2. This CDR3 comprises 20 residues. V trimming: 2 bases; J trimming: 0 bases; junction bases outside the gene matches: 12.

This clonotype showed up just a few times. The CDR3 carries no conserved terminal phenylalanine or tryptophan, so it likely arises from a read error. V is TRBV5-1 and J is TRBJ1-1; unclear D gene. The germline gives CDR1 SGHRS, CDR2 YFSETQ. There are 14 residues in the CDR3. V was shortened by 7 bases and J by 0 bases, with 13 bases between the two germline ends. For the CDR3, the DNA is TGCGCCAGCGGCTCGGGAATCCTGAACACTGAAGCTTTCTAT. Protein: CASGSGILNTEAFY.

Within the sample, this clonotype is medium-sized. This chain links TRBV7-9 with TRBJ2-5; D gene ambiguous. Germline CDR1 and CDR2: SEHNR and FQNEAQ (reference sequence). Trimming cost V 2 bases and J 3 bases, with 1 base left between them. The CDR3 extends over 11 amino acids. CDR3 coding DNA: TGTGCCAGCAGCTTAAAAGAGACCCAGTACTTC. This encodes CASSLKETQYF.

This clonotype was counted between two and nine times. A much larger clone differs from this one at a single base, so this may be a read error. The chain is built from TRBV15 and TRBJ2-7; D not resolved. Germline-derived CDR1 and CDR2 are LNHNV and YYDKDF (reference sequence). CDR3 length: 15 amino acids. CDR3 coding DNA: TGCGCCAGCAGCCAAAACCAGGCTTCTCCCTACGAGCAGTACTTC. This sequence encodes CASSQNQASPYEQYF. Based on the CDR3 plus reference TRBV15 and TRBJ2-7, the full variable domain is DAMVIQNPRYQVTQFGKPVTLSCSQTLNHNVMYWYQQKSSQAPKLLFHYYDKDFNNEADTPDNFQSRRPNTSFCFLDIRSPGLGDTAMYLCASSQNQASPYEQYFGPGTRLTVT.

A remark on this clonotype: One end of the junction does not line up with germline, which may come from a read error. J is TRBJ1-5 and V is TRBV12-3 or TRBV12-4; no firm D call. The CDR3 extends over 14 amino acids. CDR3 in amino acids: CASGLSWGNQPQHF. CDR3 in DNA: TGTGCCAGCGGTTTATCCTGGGGCAATCAGCCCCAGCATTTT.

In this sample, this clonotype turned up once. The gene calls are TRBV20-1 and TRBJ2-1; D is unclear. The length of the CDR3 is 15 residues. Germline assignment: CDR1 DFQATT and CDR2 SNEGSKA (reference sequence). V lost 3 bases to trimming and J lost 9 bases, with 21 bases between them. The CDR3 region has the DNA TGCAGTGCTAGGGCCCTGATGCAGCAGCTGAGTGAGCAGTTCTTC. Translating it yields CSARALMQQLSEQFF.

The chain uses TRBV20-1 and TRBJ1-1; a possible D gene is TRBD1 (5 bases). Trimming stripped 0 bases from V and 4 bases from J, with 15 bases between. Germline CDR1 is DFQATT and CDR2 is SNEGSKA (reference sequence). The CDR3 totals 15 residues. This CDR3 is CSARDLGGVSTEAFF. The CDR3 region has the DNA TGCAGTGCTAGAGATCTAGGAGGGGTTAGCACTGAAGCTTTCTTT.

This rearrangement joins TRBV27 to TRBJ2-5; D is tentatively TRBD1 or TRBD2 (5 bases each). The CDR3 is made up of 14 amino acids. Germline V gene data show CDR1 as MNHEY and CDR2 as SMNVEV (reference sequence). With 5 bases removed from V and 7 bases from J, the gap between germline ends came to 17 bases. The CDR3 here is CASSLAGMGWTQYF. The CDR3 region has the DNA TGTGCCAGCAGTCTAGCAGGGATGGGGTGGACCCAGTACTTC.

The V call is TRBV23-1, the J call TRBJ2-3; 7 bases align to TRBD2. TRBV23-1 is flagged as an ORF with uncertain function. Unmatched junction bases numbered 15, after V lost 10 bases and J lost 5 bases. The CDR3 runs to 15 residues. The CDR3 here is CANRWGGFPIDTQYF. The CDR3 DNA reads as TGCGCCAACCGCTGGGGAGGGTTTCCCATAGATACGCAGTATTTT.

This clonotype was seen repeatedly, ten times or more. The chain's CDR3 is CSASMHMNTEAFF. DNA for the CDR3: TGCAGTGCTAGTATGCATATGAACACTGAAGCTTTCTTT. The rearrangement joins TRBV20-1 to TRBJ1-1; no definite D call. V shed 3 bases and J shed 0 bases, with 8 bases lying between them. Germline CDR1 is DFQATT and CDR2 is SNEGSKA (reference sequence). CDR3 length: 13 amino acids.

This clonotype came up many times. The genes are TRBV20-1 and TRBJ2-1; D could derive from TRBD1 or TRBD2 (5 bases each). CDR1 is DFQATT and CDR2 is SNEGSKA in the germline V gene (reference sequence). CDR3 length equals 13 residues. Trimming stripped 3 bases from V and 5 bases from J, with 11 bases between. CDR3 sequence reads: CSASRDHNNEQFF. The CDR3 DNA reads as TGCAGTGCTAGCCGGGACCATAACAATGAGCAGTTCTTC.

This clonotype was observed at least ten times. The rearrangement joins TRBV7-9 to TRBJ2-1; 9 nucleotides line up with TRBD1. This CDR3 contains 16 residues. With 5 bases clipped from V and 8 bases from J, the junction kept 13 bases outside the gene matches. Germline V lookup: CDR1 SEHNR, CDR2 FQNEAQ (reference sequence). The CDR3 region is CASSSRDRDPPHEQFF. The CDR3 bases are TGTGCCAGCAGCAGCCGGGACAGGGACCCACCCCATGAGCAGTTCTTC.

By its share, this clonotype is medium-sized. The rearrangement uses TRBV20-1 and TRBJ2-1, with 12 bases identical to TRBD2. Trimming at V came to 4 bases and at J to 8 bases, leaving 9 bases not matched to a gene. Germline CDR1 reads DFQATT; CDR2 reads SNEGSKA (reference sequence). This CDR3 spans 15 amino acids. CDR3 DNA sequence: TGCAGTGCTAACTTCCCGACTAGCGGGAGATATGAGCAGTTCTTC. Its protein product is CSANFPTSGRYEQFF.

Of note for this clonotype: A much larger clone differs from this one at a single base, so this may be a read error. The V and J genes are TRBV5-1 and TRBJ2-5; a possible D gene is TRBD1 (6 bases). The CDR3 has 14 amino acids. In germline, CDR1 is SGHRS, CDR2 YFSETQ. CDR3 sequence reads: CASSLEDSQETLYF. DNA for the CDR3: TGCGCCAGCAGCTTGGAGGACAGCCAAGAGACCCTGTACTTC.

As regards this clonotype: As the CDR3 is not closed by the conserved phenylalanine or tryptophan, this likely results from a read error. This sequence joins TRBV3-1 and TRBJ2-2; D is unresolved. Trimming stripped 1 base from V and 1 base from J, with 7 bases between. The CDR3 contains 15 residues. The V gene's germline CDR1 is LGHDT and CDR2 YNNKEL (reference sequence). The CDR3 region has the DNA TGTGCCAGCAGCCAAGGGTGGGGGAACACCGGGGAGCTGTTTATT. Its protein is CASSQGWGNTGELFI.

This clonotype has more than one count but fewer than ten. This sequence may be a read error, since a much larger clone differs from it by one base. The DNA of the CDR3 is TGCGCCAGCAGCCCCCGGGGTAGCGGGTCTACGAGCACCGGGGAGCTGTTTTTT. This encodes CASSPRGSGSTSTGELFF. The chain uses TRBV5-1 and TRBJ2-2; 7 bases align to TRBD2. V shed 4 bases, J shed 4 bases, and the junction held 16 bases outside the gene matches. Germline V gives CDR1 SGHRS, CDR2 YFSETQ. The CDR3 is 18 residues long.